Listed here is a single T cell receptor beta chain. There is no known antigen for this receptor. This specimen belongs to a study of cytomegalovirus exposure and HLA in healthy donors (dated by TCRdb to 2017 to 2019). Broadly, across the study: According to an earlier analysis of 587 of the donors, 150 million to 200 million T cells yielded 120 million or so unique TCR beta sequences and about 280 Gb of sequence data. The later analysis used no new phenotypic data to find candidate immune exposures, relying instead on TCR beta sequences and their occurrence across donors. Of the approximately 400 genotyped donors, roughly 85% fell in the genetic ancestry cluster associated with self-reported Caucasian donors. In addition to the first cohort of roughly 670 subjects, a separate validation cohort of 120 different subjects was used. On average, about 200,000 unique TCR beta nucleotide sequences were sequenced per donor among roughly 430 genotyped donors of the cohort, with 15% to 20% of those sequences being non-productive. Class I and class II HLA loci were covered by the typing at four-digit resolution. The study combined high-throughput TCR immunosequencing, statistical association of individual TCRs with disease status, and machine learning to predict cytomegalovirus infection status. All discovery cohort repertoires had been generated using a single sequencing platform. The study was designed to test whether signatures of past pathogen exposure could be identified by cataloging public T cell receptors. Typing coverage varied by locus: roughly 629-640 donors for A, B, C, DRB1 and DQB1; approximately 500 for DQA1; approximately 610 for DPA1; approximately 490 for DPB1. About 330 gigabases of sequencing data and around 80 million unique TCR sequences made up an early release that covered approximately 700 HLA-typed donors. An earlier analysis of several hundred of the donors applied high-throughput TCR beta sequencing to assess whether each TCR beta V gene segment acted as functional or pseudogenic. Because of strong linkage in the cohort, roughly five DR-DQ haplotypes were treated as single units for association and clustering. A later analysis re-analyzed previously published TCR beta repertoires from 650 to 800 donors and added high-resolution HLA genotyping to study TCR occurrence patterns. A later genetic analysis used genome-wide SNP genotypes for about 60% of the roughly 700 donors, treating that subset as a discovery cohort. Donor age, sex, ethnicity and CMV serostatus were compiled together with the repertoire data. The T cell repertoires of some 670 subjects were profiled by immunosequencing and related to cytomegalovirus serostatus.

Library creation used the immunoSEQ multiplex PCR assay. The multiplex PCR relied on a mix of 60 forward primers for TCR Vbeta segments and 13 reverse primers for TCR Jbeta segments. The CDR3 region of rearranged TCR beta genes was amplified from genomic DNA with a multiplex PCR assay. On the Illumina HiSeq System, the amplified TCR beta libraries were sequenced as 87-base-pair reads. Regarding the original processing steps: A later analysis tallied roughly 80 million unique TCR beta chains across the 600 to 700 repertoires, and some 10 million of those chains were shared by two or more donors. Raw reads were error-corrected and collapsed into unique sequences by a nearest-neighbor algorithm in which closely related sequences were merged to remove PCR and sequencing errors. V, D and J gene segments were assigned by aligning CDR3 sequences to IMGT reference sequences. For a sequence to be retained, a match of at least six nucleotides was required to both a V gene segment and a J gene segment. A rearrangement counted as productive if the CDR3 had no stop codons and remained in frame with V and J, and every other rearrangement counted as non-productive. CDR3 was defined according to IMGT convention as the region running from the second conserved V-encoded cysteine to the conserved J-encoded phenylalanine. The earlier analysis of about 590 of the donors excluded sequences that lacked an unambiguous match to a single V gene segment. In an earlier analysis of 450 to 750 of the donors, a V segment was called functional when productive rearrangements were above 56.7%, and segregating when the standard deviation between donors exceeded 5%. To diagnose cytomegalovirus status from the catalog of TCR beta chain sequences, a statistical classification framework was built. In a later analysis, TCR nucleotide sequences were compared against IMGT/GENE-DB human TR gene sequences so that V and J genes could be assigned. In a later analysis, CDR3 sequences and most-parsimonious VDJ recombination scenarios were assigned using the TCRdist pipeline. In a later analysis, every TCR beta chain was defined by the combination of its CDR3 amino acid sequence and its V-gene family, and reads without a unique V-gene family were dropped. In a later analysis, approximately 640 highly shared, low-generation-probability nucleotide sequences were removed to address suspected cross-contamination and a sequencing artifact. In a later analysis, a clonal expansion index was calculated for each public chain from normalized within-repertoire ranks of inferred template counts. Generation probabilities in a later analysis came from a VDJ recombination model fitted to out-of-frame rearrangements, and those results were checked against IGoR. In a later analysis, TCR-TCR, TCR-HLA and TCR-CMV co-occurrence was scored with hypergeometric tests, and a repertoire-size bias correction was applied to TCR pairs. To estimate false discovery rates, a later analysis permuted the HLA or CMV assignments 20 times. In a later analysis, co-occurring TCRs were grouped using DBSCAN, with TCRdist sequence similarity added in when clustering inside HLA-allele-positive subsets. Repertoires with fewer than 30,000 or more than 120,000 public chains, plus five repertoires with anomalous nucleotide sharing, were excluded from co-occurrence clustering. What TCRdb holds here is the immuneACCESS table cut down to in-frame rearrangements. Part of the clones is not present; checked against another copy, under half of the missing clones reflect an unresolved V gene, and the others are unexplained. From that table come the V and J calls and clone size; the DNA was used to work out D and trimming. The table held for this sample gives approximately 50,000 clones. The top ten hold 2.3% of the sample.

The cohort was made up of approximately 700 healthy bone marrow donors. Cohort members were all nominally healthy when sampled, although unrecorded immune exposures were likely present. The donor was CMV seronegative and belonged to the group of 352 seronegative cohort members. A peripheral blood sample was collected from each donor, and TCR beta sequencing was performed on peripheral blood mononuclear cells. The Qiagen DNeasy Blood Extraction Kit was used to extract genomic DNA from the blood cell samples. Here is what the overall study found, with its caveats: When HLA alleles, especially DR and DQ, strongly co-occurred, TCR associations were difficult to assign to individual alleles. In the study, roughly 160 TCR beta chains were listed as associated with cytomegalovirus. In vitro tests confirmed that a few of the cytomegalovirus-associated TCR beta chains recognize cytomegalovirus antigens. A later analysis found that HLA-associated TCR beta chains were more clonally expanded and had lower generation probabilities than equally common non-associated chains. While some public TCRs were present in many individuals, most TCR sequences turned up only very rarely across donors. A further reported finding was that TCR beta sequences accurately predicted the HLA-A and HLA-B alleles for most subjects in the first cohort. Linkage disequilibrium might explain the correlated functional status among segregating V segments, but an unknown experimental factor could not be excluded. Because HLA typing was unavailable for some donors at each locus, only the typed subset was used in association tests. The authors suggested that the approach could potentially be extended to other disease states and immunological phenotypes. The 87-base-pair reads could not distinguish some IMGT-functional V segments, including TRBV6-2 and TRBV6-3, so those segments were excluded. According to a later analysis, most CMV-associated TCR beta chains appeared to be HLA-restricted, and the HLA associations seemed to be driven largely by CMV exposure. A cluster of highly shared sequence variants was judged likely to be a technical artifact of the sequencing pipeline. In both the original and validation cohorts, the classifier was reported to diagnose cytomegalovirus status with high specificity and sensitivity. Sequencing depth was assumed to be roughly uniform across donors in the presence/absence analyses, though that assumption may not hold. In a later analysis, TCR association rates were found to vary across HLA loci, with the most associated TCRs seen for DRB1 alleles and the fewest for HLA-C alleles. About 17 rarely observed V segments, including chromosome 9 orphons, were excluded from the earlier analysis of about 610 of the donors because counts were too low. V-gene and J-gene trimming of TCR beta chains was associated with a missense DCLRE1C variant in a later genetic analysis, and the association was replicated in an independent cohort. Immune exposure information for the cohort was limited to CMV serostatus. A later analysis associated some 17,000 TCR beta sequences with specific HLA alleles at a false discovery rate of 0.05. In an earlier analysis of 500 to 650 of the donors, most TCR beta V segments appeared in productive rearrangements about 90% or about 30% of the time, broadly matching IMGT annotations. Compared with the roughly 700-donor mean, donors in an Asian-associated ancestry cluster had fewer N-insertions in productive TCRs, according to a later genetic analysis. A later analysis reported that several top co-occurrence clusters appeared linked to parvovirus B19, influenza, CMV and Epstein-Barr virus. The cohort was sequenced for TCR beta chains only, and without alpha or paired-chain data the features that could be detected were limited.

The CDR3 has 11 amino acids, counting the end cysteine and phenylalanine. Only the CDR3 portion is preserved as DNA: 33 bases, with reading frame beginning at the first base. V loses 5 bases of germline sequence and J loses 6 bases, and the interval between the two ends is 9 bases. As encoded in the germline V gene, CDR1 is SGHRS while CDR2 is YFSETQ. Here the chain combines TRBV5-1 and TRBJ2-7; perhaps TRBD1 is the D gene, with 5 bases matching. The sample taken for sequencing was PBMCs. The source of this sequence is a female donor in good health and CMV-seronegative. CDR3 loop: CASSLGAEQYF. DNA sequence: TGCGCCAGCAGTCTAGGGGCCGAGCAGTACTTC.